A selection of T cell receptor beta chains follows, all from one sample in a study of T cell changes during pregnancy in multiple sclerosis. TCRdb keeps only in-frame clones here, not all; method: immunoSEQ multiplex PCR. The sample carries some 67,000 clones, approximately 90% recorded once. Sequences were derived from peripheral blood, sampled after pregnancy. These receptor sequences come from a female donor with multiple sclerosis, enrolled in a pregnancy study. Each CDR3 is given with its conserved first and last residue. The D gene is left open where the match is weak. Clone sizes are given selectively: once, few, many, or a class where the clone is expanded.

TRBJ2-1 | NA | TRBD2 | TRBV7-8 | CASKTGGNEQFF | TGTGCCAGCAAGACGGGGGGCAATGAGCAGTTCTTC
TRBJ1-4 | NA | TRBD1 | TRBV27 | CASGYVGTGEKLFF | TGTGCCAGTGGTTACGTCGGGACAGGGGAAAAACTGTTTTTT
TRBJ2-3 | NA | NA | TRBV6-1 | CASSESRGARTDTQYF | TGTGCCAGCAGTGAATCCAGGGGAGCCCGCACAGATACGCAGTATTTT
TRBJ1-2 | NA | NA | TRBV6-6 | CASSAVQGTNYGYTF | TGTGCCAGCAGTGCAGTACAGGGAACTAACTATGGCTACACCTTC
TRBJ2-3 | NA | TRBD2 | TRBV9 | CASSGLADSTDTQYF | TGTGCCAGCAGCGGACTAGCGGATAGCACAGATACGCAGTATTTT
TRBJ2-7 | NA | NA | TRBV28 | CASSPRLAFYEQYF | TGTGCCAGCAGCCCCAGGCTAGCGTTCTACGAGCAGTACTTC
TRBJ2-7 | NA | NA | TRBV19 | CASSIADSSYEQYF | TGTGCCAGTAGTATAGCAGACAGCTCCTACGAGCAGTACTTC
TRBJ1-1 | NA | NA | TRBV6-6 | CASSSVGHTEAFF | TGTGCCAGCAGTTCGGTGGGCCACACTGAAGCTTTCTTT
TRBJ2-2 | once | NA | TRBV6-6 | CASSYSISGSTGELFF | TGTGCCAGCAGTTACTCTATTAGCGGAAGCACCGGGGAGCTGTTTTTT
TRBJ2-2 | NA | TRBD1 | TRBV10-1 | CASRLPGTDNTGELFF | TGCGCCAGCCGCCTCCCCGGGACAGATAACACCGGGGAGCTGTTTTTT
TRBJ1-2 | few | NA | TRBV6-1 | CASSERPTPNYGYTF | TGTGCCAGCAGTGAACGACCGACTCCTAACTATGGCTACACCTTC
TRBJ2-3 | NA | NA | TRBV6-5 | CASRLAGGADTQYF | TGTGCCAGCAGATTAGCTGGAGGGGCAGATACGCAGTATTTT
TRBJ2-3 | NA | TRBD1 | TRBV7-2 | CASSLRQGGTDTQYF | TGTGCCAGCAGCCTGAGACAGGGGGGCACAGATACGCAGTATTTT
TRBJ2-7 | NA | NA | TRBV28 | CASSAPTGGSYEQYF | TGTGCCAGCAGTGCCCCGACAGGAGGCTCCTACGAGCAGTACTTC
TRBJ1-5 | NA | NA | TRBV30 | CAWSLGTGPNQPQHF | TGTGCCTGGAGCCTCGGCACGGGTCCGAATCAGCCCCAGCATTTT
TRBJ2-7 | NA | NA | TRBV7-9 | CASSPRQNYEQYF | TGTGCCAGCAGCCCCCGACAGAACTACGAGCAGTACTTC
TRBJ2-5 | NA | NA | TRBV5-1 | CASSLGVASRETQYF | TGCGCCAGCAGCTTGGGAGTAGCTTCTCGGGAGACCCAGTACTTC
TRBJ2-7 | NA | NA | TRBV29-1 | CSVEDINEQYF | TGCAGCGTTGAAGATATTAACGAGCAGTACTTC
TRBJ2-3 | NA | NA | TRBV5-6 | CASSLGVTQYF | TGTGCCAGCAGCTTGGGAGTTACGCAGTATTTT
TRBJ2-7 | NA | NA | TRBV6-1 | CASQPRSGFYEQYF | TGTGCCAGTCAACCACGGTCAGGGTTCTACGAGCAGTACTTC
TRBJ1-4 | NA | NA | TRBV21-1 | CASMGTGRATNEKLFF | TGTGCCAGCATGGGTACAGGGCGGGCCACTAATGAAAAACTGTTTTTT
TRBJ2-2 | NA | NA | TRBV18 | CASSPKGGTALSNTGELFF | TGTGCCAGCTCACCTAAAGGCGGGACAGCCCTATCGAACACCGGGGAGCTGTTTTTT
TRBJ1-1 | NA | NA | TRBV21-1 | CASSGGRGMKAFF | TGTGCCAGCAGCGGGGGGAGGGGTATGAAAGCTTTCTTT
TRBJ2-5 | NA | TRBD2 | TRBV7-3 | CASSPSGRPQETQYF | TGTGCCAGCAGCCCTAGCGGGAGGCCCCAAGAGACCCAGTACTTC
TRBJ2-7 | NA | TRBD2 | TRBV27 | CASSGQLAGSYEQYF | TGTGCCAGCTCGGGGCAACTAGCGGGATCCTACGAGCAGTACTTC
TRBJ1-5 | NA | TRBD1 | TRBV28 | CASRVTGAIGQPQHF | TGTGCCAGCAGAGTGACAGGGGCAATCGGTCAGCCCCAGCATTTT
TRBJ2-1 | NA | TRBD2 | TRBV7-3 | CASSSRGGSSYNEQFF | TGTGCCAGCAGCTCCCGGGGCGGGAGCTCCTACAATGAGCAGTTCTTC
TRBJ2-2 | NA | TRBD2 | TRBV5-1 | CASTLDSGRAGELFF | TGCGCCAGCACTCTGGATAGCGGGAGGGCCGGGGAGCTGTTTTTT
TRBJ2-5 | NA | TRBD1 | TRBV10-1 | CASSGRRGTGAETQYF | TGCGCCAGCAGTGGCCGCCGTGGGACAGGGGCAGAGACCCAGTACTTC
TRBJ2-3 | NA | TRBD1 | TRBV4-3 | CASSQELGQGPDTQYF | TGCGCCAGCAGCCAAGAATTGGGACAGGGACCAGATACGCAGTATTTT
TRBJ2-1 | NA | TRBD2 | TRBV5-1 | CASSYPPRGEAQIEQFF | TGCGCCAGCAGCTACCCCCCCCGGGGGGAGGCCCAAATCGAGCAGTTCTTC
TRBJ2-2 | NA | TRBD1 | TRBV13 | CASSHGTGITGELFF | TGTGCCAGCAGCCATGGGACAGGGATCACCGGGGAGCTGTTTTTT
TRBJ2-1 | NA | TRBD2 | TRBV5-4 | CASSRLAGSYNEQFF | TGTGCCAGCAGCCGACTAGCGGGAAGCTACAATGAGCAGTTCTTC
TRBJ2-1 | NA | NA | TRBV5-6 | CASSRGGSVYNEQFF | TGTGCCAGCAGCCGTGGAGGATCCGTTTACAATGAGCAGTTCTTC
TRBJ2-3 | NA | NA | TRBV6-5 | CASSLNRNTQYF | TGTGCCAGCAGTTTAAACAGGAATACGCAGTATTTT
TRBJ2-5 | NA | TRBD1 | TRBV5-1 | CASSLEPSGGGETQYF | TGCGCCAGCAGCTTGGAGCCGTCAGGGGGCGGCGAGACCCAGTACTTC
TRBJ2-7 | NA | TRBD2 | TRBV28 | CASSLGDYSYEQYF | TGTGCCAGCAGTTTAGGGGACTATTCATACGAGCAGTACTTC
TRBJ2-7 | NA | NA | TRBV6-1 | CASSRTGFYEQYF | TGTGCCAGCAGTAGGACGGGGTTTTACGAGCAGTACTTC
TRBJ2-5 | NA | TRBD2 | TRBV7-2 | CASSSRFSGSIGETQYF | TGTGCCAGCAGCTCGAGATTTAGCGGGAGCATTGGAGAGACCCAGTACTTC
TRBJ2-7 | NA | TRBD2 | TRBV11-2 | CASSPGLAGTYEQYF | TGTGCCAGCAGCCCGGGACTAGCGGGAACTTACGAGCAGTACTTC